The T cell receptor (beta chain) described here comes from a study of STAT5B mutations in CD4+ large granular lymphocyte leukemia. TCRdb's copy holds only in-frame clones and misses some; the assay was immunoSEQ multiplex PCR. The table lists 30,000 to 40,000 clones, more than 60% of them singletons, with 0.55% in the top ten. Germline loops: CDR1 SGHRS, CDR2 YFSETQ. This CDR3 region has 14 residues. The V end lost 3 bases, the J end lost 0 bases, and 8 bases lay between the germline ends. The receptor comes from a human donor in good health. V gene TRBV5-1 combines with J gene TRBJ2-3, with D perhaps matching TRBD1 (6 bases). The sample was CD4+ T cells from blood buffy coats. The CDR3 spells CASSSRGSTDTQYF. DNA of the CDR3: TGCGCCAGCAGCTCTAGGGGGAGCACAGATACGCAGTATTTT. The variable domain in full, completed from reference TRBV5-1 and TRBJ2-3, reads KAGVTQTPRYLIKTRGQQVTLSCSPISGHRSVSWYQQTPGQGLQFLFEYFSETQRNKGNFPGRFSGRQFSNSRSEMNVSTLELGDSALYLCASSSRGSTDTQYFGPGTRLTVL.